These 15 T cell receptor beta chains share one sample of origin, sequenced in a study of cytomegalovirus exposure and HLA in healthy donors. In the PCR, 60 Vbeta and 13 Jbeta primers were used. TCRdb's table, derived via immunoSEQ multiplex PCR, lists solely in-frame clones and lacks some. This table holds roughly 150,000 clones, 75% found once. The specimen sequenced was PBMCs. These receptors all come from a man aged 18 to 29 in good health and CMV-seropositive.

The V call is TRBV5-1, the J call TRBJ2-1, with TRBD2 matching over 8 bases. V lost 3 bases to trimming and J lost 5 bases; unmatched junction nucleotides: 7. The CDR3 runs 15 residues. The germline V gene has CDR1 SGHRS and CDR2 YFSETQ. The CDR3 spells CASSSQGAGDNEQFF. As DNA, the CDR3 is TGCGCCAGCAGCTCACAGGGAGCGGGAGACAATGAGCAGTTCTTC.

V and J are TRBV15 and TRBJ2-3; tentatively, D is TRBD2 (5 bases). CDR3 length equals 18 residues. Per the germline V gene, CDR1 is LNHNV and CDR2 is YYDKDF (reference sequence). V lost 0 bases and J lost 5, with 21 bases in between. The CDR3 sequence is CATSRDPIHGDVQDTQYF. The CDR3 DNA sequence: TGTGCCACCAGCAGAGACCCCATTCACGGGGATGTCCAAGATACGCAGTATTTT.

V usage is TRBV5-1 and J usage is TRBJ2-2; D is undetermined. CDR3 length equals 16 residues. The germline CDR1 and CDR2 sequences are SGHRS and YFSETQ. Between the trimmed V and J ends, which lost 4 bases and 0 bases, there was a span of 13 bases. DNA for the CDR3: TGCGCCAGCAGCACTCACCGGGTGGCGAACACCGGGGAGCTGTTTTTT. Amino acid sequence: CASSTHRVANTGELFF.

This chain uses TRBV28 with TRBJ1-3, with 9 bases identical to TRBD1. Per the germline V gene, CDR1 is MDHEN and CDR2 is SYDVKM. J was trimmed by 0 bases and V by 6 bases; bases with no gene match: 9. The CDR3 contains 17 residues. Here the CDR3 DNA reads TGTGCCAGCAGGCAGGGACAGGGATACCTCTCTGGAAACACCATATATTTT. This sequence encodes CASRQGQGYLSGNTIYF.

The J gene is TRBJ2-1, the V gene TRBV4-1; D is ambiguous. CDR3 size: 13 residues. CDR1 MGHRA and CDR2 YSYEKL come from the germline V gene. V was trimmed by 0 bases and J by 5 bases, leaving 5 bases between them. The DNA of the CDR3 is TGCGCCAGCAGCCAAGATCCCAACAATGAGCAGTTCTTC. Translating gives CASSQDPNNEQFF.

V usage is TRBV19 and J usage is TRBJ2-1; 10 bases map to TRBD2. J was trimmed by 9 bases and V by 3 bases; bases with no gene match: 17. The germline V gene has CDR1 LNHDA and CDR2 SQIVND (reference sequence). CDR3 size: 18 residues. The CDR3 sequence is CASSMPPLVQGLAFEQFF. The CDR3 nucleotides are TGTGCCAGTAGTATGCCACCACTAGTCCAGGGACTAGCGTTTGAGCAGTTCTTC.

V usage is TRBV10-3 and J usage is TRBJ1-4; tentative D call: TRBD1 (5 bases). There are 14 residues in the CDR3. Germline values: CDR1 ENHRY, CDR2 SYGVKD. The V gene lost 3 bases and the J gene lost 3 bases, with 8 bases spanning the gap. CDR3: CAISEGAANEKLFF. In DNA form, the CDR3 reads TGTGCCATCAGTGAAGGGGCGGCTAATGAAAAACTGTTTTTT.

This clone is termed large (0.1 to 1%). The V and J genes are TRBV27 and TRBJ2-7; unclear D gene. This CDR3 is built from 14 residues. Germline CDR1 and CDR2: MNHEY and SMNVEV (reference sequence). V was pared by 5 bases and J by 0 bases, with 11 bases between. CDR3: CASSQSEISYEQYF. DNA for the CDR3: TGTGCCAGCAGTCAGTCAGAAATCTCCTACGAGCAGTACTTC.

The chain couples TRBV6-6 to TRBJ2-5; 11 positions match TRBD2. Trimming cost V 7 bases and J 5 bases; bases outside gene matches: 9. The germline CDR1 and CDR2 sequences are MNHNY and SVGAGI (reference sequence). This CDR3 is 15 amino acids long. The CDR3 is CASTPGTSGSETQYF. The CDR3, as DNA: TGTGCCAGCACCCCTGGGACTAGCGGTTCGGAGACCCAGTACTTC.

This chain links TRBV6-5 with TRBJ2-3; D is uncertain. The CDR3 covers 15 residues. Germline CDR1 and CDR2: MNHEY and SVGAGI. The V end was cut by 2 bases, the J end by 4 bases, with 13 bases between. CDR3 loop: CASSYGRGMADTQYF. The CDR3 nucleotides are TGTGCCAGCAGTTACGGCCGCGGCATGGCAGATACGCAGTATTTT.

This clone appeared once. V gene TRBV28 combines with J gene TRBJ2-1, with a tentative D call TRBD2 (5 bases). The germline CDR1 and CDR2 sequences are MDHEN and SYDVKM. The CDR3 extends over 13 amino acids. Trimming removed 6 bases at V and 6 bases at J, with 12 bases between. The DNA of the CDR3 is TGTGCCAGCAGGGCCCCCGGGGTCAATGAGCAGTTCTTC. It yields the protein CASRAPGVNEQFF. The variable domain in full, completed from reference TRBV28 and TRBJ2-1, reads DVKVTQSSRYLVKRTGEKVFLECVQDMDHENMFWYRQDPGLGLRLIYFSYDVKMKEKGDIPEGYSVSREKKERFSLILESASTNQTSMYLCASRAPGVNEQFFGPGTRLTVL.

The CDR3 is CASSRGGELNEQFF. The CDR3 coding sequence is TGTGCCAGCAGCCGGGGGGGAGAGTTGAATGAGCAGTTCTTC. The V call is TRBV7-3, the J call TRBJ2-1; 8 nucleotides agree with TRBD2. CDR1 and CDR2 (germline): SGHTA, FQGTGA. This CDR3 has 14 residues. The V and J ends lost 5 bases and 7 bases, in that order; junction bases with no gene match: 7.

This chain connects TRBV30 to TRBJ2-1; TRBD1 matches at 8 bases. With 2 bases clipped from V and 8 bases from J, the junction kept 5 bases outside the gene matches. Germline V lookup: CDR1 GTSNPN, CDR2 SVGIG (reference sequence). CDR3 length equals 13 residues. The CDR3 nucleotides read TGTGCCTGGAGTTCACAGGGGGGTGATGAGCAGTTCTTC. It translates to CAWSSQGGDEQFF.

This chain uses TRBV28 with TRBJ2-7; perhaps TRBD2 as D (6 bases). Looked up from germline, CDR1 is MDHEN and CDR2 is SYDVKM. Between the trimmed V and J ends, which lost 5 bases and 3 bases, there was a span of 14 bases. This CDR3 spans 14 amino acids. The CDR3 here is CASSPLGGLYEQYF. Here the CDR3 DNA reads TGTGCCAGCAGTCCCCTCGGGGGTCTCTACGAGCAGTACTTC.

The chain combines TRBV5-1 with TRBJ1-2; TRBD1 matches 7 bases. Losses at the gene ends were 0 bases for V and 4 bases for J; bases not matched to a gene: 9. The CDR3 sequence is 16 residues long. In germline, CDR1 is SGHRS, CDR2 YFSETQ. The CDR3 nucleotides are TGCGCCAGCAGCTTGGCTTTGCCGGGACAGCCCTATGGCTACACCTTC. It encodes CASSLALPGQPYGYTF.